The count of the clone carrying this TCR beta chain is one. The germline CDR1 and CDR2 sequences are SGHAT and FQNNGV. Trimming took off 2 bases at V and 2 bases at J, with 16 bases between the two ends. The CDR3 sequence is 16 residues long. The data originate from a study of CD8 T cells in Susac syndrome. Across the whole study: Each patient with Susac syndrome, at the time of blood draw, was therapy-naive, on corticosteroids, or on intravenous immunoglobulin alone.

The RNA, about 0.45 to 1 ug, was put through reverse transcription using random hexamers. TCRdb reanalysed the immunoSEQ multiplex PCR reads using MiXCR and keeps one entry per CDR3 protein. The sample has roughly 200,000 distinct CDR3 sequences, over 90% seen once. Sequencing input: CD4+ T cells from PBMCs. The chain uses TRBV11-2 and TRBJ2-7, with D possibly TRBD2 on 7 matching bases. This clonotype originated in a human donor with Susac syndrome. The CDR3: CASSLTGGAMAYEQYF. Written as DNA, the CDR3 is TGTGCCAGCAGCTTAACTGGGGGGGCTATGGCCTACGAGCAGTACTTC.